This section outlines one T cell receptor (beta chain) sequence together with its context. The target antigen is unknown. The sample belongs to a study of breast tumors, draining lymph nodes, adjacent tissues. Points from the study as a whole: Luminal-like breast cancer showed significantly greater tumor-nontumor repertoire similarity than basal-like breast cancer did. Tumor TCR diversity was below lymph nodes but above nontumor tissue. That most tumor T cells come from lymph nodes remained unproven.

V shed 6 bases and J shed 6 bases, with 7 bases lying between them. The CDR3 has 11 amino acids. Germline-derived CDR1 and CDR2 are SEHNR and FQNEAQ (reference sequence). TCRdb passed the multiplex PCR reads through MiXCR, listing each CDR3 protein once. The sample contains 20,000 to 25,000 distinct CDR3 sequences, roughly 40% of which appear only once. The sample was breast tumor tissue. This TCR derives from a female donor with breast cancer. Some clones in this sample may be carry-over from other donors' samples. V and J are TRBV7-9 and TRBJ2-3, with a weak D call TRBD1 (5 bases). The CDR3 loop is CASRTGDTQYF. Written as DNA, the CDR3 is TGTGCCAGCAGAACAGGTGATACGCAGTATTTT.